Following are 6 T cell receptor beta chains from one sample sequenced in a study of cytomegalovirus exposure and HLA in healthy donors. The PCR ran on 60 Vbeta and 13 Jbeta primers. Profiling relied on immunoSEQ multiplex PCR, and the TCRdb table lists in-frame clones only, not all of them. The sample includes 100,000 to 150,000 clones, 75% to 90% of them seen just once. Sequencing used PBMCs. The source is a male donor in good health and CMV-seronegative.

This clone has only one observation. At one of its ends the junction is not consistent with the germline gene, which may arise from a read error. This chain links TRBV6-4 with TRBJ2-3; 14 nucleotides agree with TRBD2. Germline V gives CDR1 MRHNA, CDR2 SNTAGT. The CDR3 is made up of 14 amino acids. CDR3 sequence: CASREGTSGSLMHF. CDR3 bases: TGTGCCAGCAGGGAGGGGACTAGCGGGAGTCTGATGCATTTT.

The chain is built from TRBV5-1 and TRBJ1-4; D is possibly TRBD1 (5 bases). Germline CDR1 is SGHRS and CDR2 is YFSETQ. This CDR3 region has 16 residues. The ends were cut back, 0 bases at V and 8 bases at J, with 17 bases in the middle. CDR3 coding DNA: TGCGCCAGCAGCTTGGCTTGGGGCGCCGAATGGGAAAAACTGTTTTTT. It encodes CASSLAWGAEWEKLFF.

To note about this clone: Germline is not matched at one junction end, which may reflect a read error. The chain is built from TRBV7-9 and TRBJ2-4; no firm D call. Germline CDR1 reads SEHNR; CDR2 reads FQNEAQ (reference sequence). The CDR3 spans 12 residues. The CDR3 spells CASSLNENSQYF. The CDR3, as DNA: TGTGCCAGCAGCTTAAACGAAAACAGTCAGTACTTC.

The rearrangement links TRBV5-1 to TRBJ2-1; D not certain. V lost 0 bases and J lost 8, with 12 bases in between. This CDR3 region has 14 residues. Germline V gene lookup returns CDR1 SGHRS and CDR2 YFSETQ. CDR3 nucleotide sequence: TGCGCCAGCAGCTTGGGCATCCCAGGCGATGAGCAGTTCTTC. Amino acid sequence: CASSLGIPGDEQFF.

This sequence joins TRBV11-2 and TRBJ2-1, with a weak D call TRBD2 (6 bases). There are 14 residues in the CDR3. Per the germline V gene, CDR1 is SGHAT and CDR2 is FQNNGV. Trimming removed 5 bases from V and 4 bases from J, with 12 bases in between. The CDR3: CASSRRLDYNEQFF. CDR3 bases: TGTGCCAGCAGCCGAAGACTAGATTACAATGAGCAGTTCTTC.

DNA for the CDR3: TGTGCCAGCAGTGCTCGACAGGGCCGCTATGGCTACACCTTC. It specifies CASSARQGRYGYTF. The rearrangement links TRBV6-5 to TRBJ1-2; 7 bases are a match to TRBD1. Germline V lookup: CDR1 MNHEY, CDR2 SVGAGI. The V gene end was trimmed by 5 bases and the J gene end by 4 bases; junction bases not matched to a gene: 7. The CDR3 sequence is 14 residues long.